The 17 T cell receptor beta chains in this list originate from one sample, sequenced in a study of blood T cell repertoires in COVID-19. The protocol was immunoSEQ multiplex PCR, while the TCRdb copy is restricted to in-frame clones and leaves out a portion. The data contain 170,000 or so clones, roughly 90% of them singletons. The specimen was peripheral blood. The receptors come from a man in his fifties with acute or convalescent COVID-19.

This clone was counted only a few times. CDR3 DNA sequence: TGTGCCAGCAGCTCCGACTCCAGTTCACCCCTCCACTTT. Translated, it gives CASSSDSSSPLHF. The chain links TRBV5-4 to TRBJ1-6; D uncertain. V was clipped by 3 bases and J by 9 bases, with 10 bases between them. Germline V lookup: CDR1 SGHNT, CDR2 YYREEE (reference sequence). This CDR3 is 13 amino acids long.

The gene calls are TRBV6-5 and TRBJ1-1; D might be TRBD1 (6 bases). V lost 5 bases to trimming and J lost 2 bases, with 9 bases between them. CDR3 size: 13 residues. Germline CDR1 is MNHEY and CDR2 is SVGAGI. CDR3 region: CASSLTGNTEAFF. CDR3 sequence (DNA): TGTGCCAGCAGTCTGACAGGTAACACTGAAGCTTTCTTT.

The V gene is TRBV21-1, the J gene TRBJ2-1; the DNA was not used to check the table's D call, TRBD2. TRBV21-1 counts as a pseudogene. The CDR3 totals 16 residues. In DNA form, the CDR3 reads TGTGCCAGCACCTCAGTGGCCCGAGGTCGCTACAATGAGCAGTTCTTC. It translates to CASTSVARGRYNEQFF.

This chain connects TRBV2 to TRBJ1-6, with D unresolved. This CDR3 region has 14 residues. Looked up from germline, CDR1 is SNHLY and CDR2 is FYNNEI. V lost 3 bases and J 8 bases, leaving 11 bases between the germline ends. The DNA for the CDR3 is TGTGCCAGCAGTGAGGGCAGAACTCATTCACCCCTCCACTTT. Protein: CASSEGRTHSPLHF.

This clone appeared once. The rearrangement links TRBV4-3 to TRBJ2-5, with 8 nucleotides matching TRBD2. The V segment lost 1 base and the J segment 4 bases; nucleotides outside the gene matches: 2. There are 14 residues in the CDR3. The germline V gene has CDR1 LGHNA and CDR2 YSLEER. CDR3 in DNA: TGCGCCAGCAGCCAAGGACGGGGGGGAGAGACCCAGTACTTC. The encoded protein is CASSQGRGGETQYF.

This chain connects TRBV28 to TRBJ2-3; D gene uncertain. Trimming left V 2 bases short and J 4 bases short, with 4 bases between. The CDR3 consists of 12 residues. The V gene's germline CDR1 is MDHEN and CDR2 SYDVKM. The CDR3 sequence: CASSLLADTQYF. CDR3 in DNA: TGTGCCAGCAGTTTACTAGCAGATACGCAGTATTTT.

V and J are TRBV28 and TRBJ2-5; TRBD1 matches 8 bases. The V segment lost 6 bases and the J segment 4 bases; nucleotides outside the gene matches: 4. The CDR3 totals 13 residues. Germline V gene data show CDR1 as MDHEN and CDR2 as SYDVKM. The CDR3 region is CASRWDRRETQYF. The CDR3 coding sequence is TGTGCCAGCAGATGGGACAGGCGAGAGACCCAGTACTTC. The whole variable domain, remainder taken from reference TRBV28 and TRBJ2-5, is DVKVTQSSRYLVKRTGEKVFLECVQDMDHENMFWYRQDPGLGLRLIYFSYDVKMKEKGDIPEGYSVSREKKERFSLILESASTNQTSMYLCASRWDRRETQYFGPGTRLLVL.

The rearrangement links TRBV19 to TRBJ2-2, with TRBD1 matching 7 bases. Looked up from germline, CDR1 is LNHDA and CDR2 is SQIVND (reference sequence). This CDR3 is 15 amino acids long. The V and J ends lost 3 bases and 6 bases, in that order; junction bases with no gene match: 7. Written as DNA, the CDR3 is TGTGCCAGTAGTATTAACAGGGGAAGAGCCGGGGAGCTGTTTTTT. This codes for CASSINRGRAGELFF.

J is TRBJ1-6 and V is TRBV6-6; D perhaps matches TRBD1 (5 bases). V shed 2 bases and J shed 9 bases, with 17 bases lying between them. This CDR3 has 16 amino acids. CDR1 MNHNY and CDR2 SVGAGI come from the germline V gene (reference sequence). The CDR3 reads CASSYGHRPTPSPLHF. CDR3 DNA: TGTGCCAGCAGTTACGGACACAGGCCCACCCCTTCACCCCTCCACTTT.

This sequence joins TRBV5-4 and TRBJ2-5; 10 bases agree with TRBD1. Germline assignment: CDR1 SGHNT and CDR2 YYREEE (reference sequence). The V and J ends lost 4 bases and 5 bases, in that order; junction bases with no gene match: 11. This CDR3 is 16 amino acids long. CDR3 protein: CASSTADRGRGETQYF. CDR3 DNA: TGTGCCAGCAGCACCGCCGACAGGGGGCGCGGTGAGACCCAGTACTTC. Variable domain in full (rest from reference TRBV5-4 and TRBJ2-5): ETGVTQSPTHLIKTRGQQVTLRCSSQSGHNTVSWYQQALGQGPQFIFQYYREEENGRGNFPPRFSGLQFPNYSSELNVNALELDDSALYLCASSTADRGRGETQYFGPGTRLLVL.

The chain carries TRBV5-4 and TRBJ1-2; 7 bases align to TRBD1. CDR1 is SGHNT and CDR2 is YYREEE in the germline V gene (reference sequence). The CDR3 extends over 14 amino acids. Trimming took 4 bases from V and 4 from J; bases not matched to a gene: 7. CDR3 sequence (DNA): TGTGCCAGCAGCCTCAGACAGGGCTTCTATGGCTACACCTTC. It specifies CASSLRQGFYGYTF.

J is TRBJ2-3 and V is TRBV6-6, with 9 bases matching TRBD2. Germline V gene data show CDR1 as MNHNY and CDR2 as SVGAGI (reference sequence). The CDR3 length is 16 residues. With V trimmed by 0 bases and J by 1 base, 2 bases remained unmatched. CDR3 bases: TGTGCCAGCAGTTACTCCTTAGCGGGAGGCACAGATACGCAGTATTTT. As protein: CASSYSLAGGTDTQYF.

V gene TRBV10-3 combines with J gene TRBJ2-1; TRBD2 agrees at 11 bases. V lost 1 base and J lost 3; bases outside the gene matches: 5. The CDR3 is made up of 17 amino acids. Germline V lookup: CDR1 ENHRY, CDR2 SYGVKD. The CDR3 sequence: CAISEFSGGAVYNEQFF. The CDR3, as DNA: TGTGCCATCAGTGAGTTTAGCGGGGGGGCCGTCTACAATGAGCAGTTCTTC.

V is TRBV19 and J is TRBJ2-3, with D possibly TRBD1 on 6 matching bases. CDR3 length: 16 residues. The germline CDR1 and CDR2 sequences are LNHDA and SQIVND (reference sequence). Trimming left V 4 bases short and J 0 bases short, with 14 bases between. The CDR3 DNA reads as TGTGCCAGTAGTAGCGGACAGTTTGCTAGCACAGATACGCAGTATTTT. Translated, it gives CASSSGQFASTDTQYF.

V is TRBV6-5 and J is TRBJ2-5, with 11 bases that match TRBD2. Unmatched junction bases numbered 4, after V lost 6 bases and J lost 4 bases. Germline V gene data show CDR1 as MNHEY and CDR2 as SVGAGI. The CDR3 is 14 amino acids. In DNA, the CDR3 is TGTGCCAGCAGCCAGACTAGCGGGGCAGAGACCCAGTACTTC. It is translated as CASSQTSGAETQYF.

The chain combines TRBV2 with TRBJ1-3, with D perhaps TRBD1 (6 bases). Trimming took 7 bases from V and 1 from J, leaving 8 bases between them. Germline lookup yields CDR1 SNHLY and CDR2 FYNNEI. The CDR3 consists of 13 residues. The CDR3 protein is CASTTGSGNTIYF. CDR3 DNA: TGTGCCAGCACAACAGGGTCTGGAAACACCATATATTTT.

The V gene is TRBV6-5, the J gene TRBJ1-5; weak D call: TRBD1 (6 bases). CDR1 is MNHEY and CDR2 is SVGAGI in the germline V gene. This CDR3 has 15 residues. V was pared by 7 bases and J by 1 base, with 14 bases between. CDR3 sequence (DNA): TGTGCCAGCACCTACAGGGCTGGGAGCAATCAGCCCCAGCATTTT. Protein sequence: CASTYRAGSNQPQHF.